Listed here are 8 T cell receptor beta chains from one sample, sequenced in a study of blood T cell repertoires in COVID-19. Here immunoSEQ multiplex PCR was the method, and the copy in TCRdb shows in-frame clones only, minus some. The table shows some 150,000 clones, with roughly 87% occurring only once. The sequenced sample consisted of peripheral blood. The receptors were gathered from a woman in her 50s with acute or convalescent COVID-19.

This rearrangement joins TRBV5-6 to TRBJ1-5; D is unresolved. The CDR3 contains 14 residues. Germline V CDR1 and CDR2: SGHDT, YYEEEE. Trimming stripped 3 bases from V and 0 bases from J, with 7 bases between. CDR3 sequence (DNA): TGTGCCAGCAGCTGGGCTGGTAGCAATCAGCCCCAGCATTTT. This codes for CASSWAGSNQPQHF.

This clone appeared a single time. This chain uses TRBV7-6 with TRBJ2-3, with 8 bases matching TRBD1. CDR3 length equals 16 residues. The V segment lost 5 bases and the J segment 0 bases; nucleotides outside the gene matches: 7. The V gene's germline CDR1 is SGHVS and CDR2 FNYEAQ. The CDR3 DNA reads as TGTGCCAGCAGCCCCTATAGGGACAGGAGCACAGATACGCAGTATTTT. As protein: CASSPYRDRSTDTQYF.

The gene calls are TRBV19 and TRBJ1-5; D unresolved. There are 12 residues in the CDR3. Germline V gene data show CDR1 as LNHDA and CDR2 as SQIVND (reference sequence). The germline V and J ends were trimmed by 6 bases and 4 bases, with 7 bases remaining between them. DNA of the CDR3: TGTGCCAGTAGGGCCAGTAATCAGCCCCAGCATTTT. This gives the protein CASRASNQPQHF.

The chain couples TRBV5-4 to TRBJ2-7, with 14 bases aligning to TRBD2. V was pared by 3 bases and J by 7 bases, with 6 bases of the junction left unmatched. Germline V gene sequence: CDR1 SGHNT, CDR2 YYREEE (reference sequence). This CDR3 contains 15 residues. The CDR3 here is CASSWGLAGDQEQYF. CDR3 bases: TGTGCCAGCAGCTGGGGACTAGCGGGAGATCAGGAGCAGTACTTC.

The V call is TRBV19, the J call TRBJ1-3; tentatively, D is TRBD1 (6 bases). This CDR3 is built from 16 residues. The germline V gene encodes CDR1 LNHDA and CDR2 SQIVND (reference sequence). V was clipped by 5 bases and J by 0 bases, with 14 bases between them. CDR3: CASSRQALLSGNTIYF. As DNA, the CDR3 is TGTGCCAGTAGTCGACAGGCCCTACTCTCTGGAAACACCATATATTTT. Based on the CDR3 plus reference TRBV19 and TRBJ1-3, the full variable domain is DGGITQSPKYLFRKEGQNVTLSCEQNLNHDAMYWYRQDPGQGLRLIYYSQIVNDFQKGDIAEGYSVSREKKESFPLTVTSAQKNPTAFYLCASSRQALLSGNTIYFGEGSWLTVV.

V gene TRBV27 combines with J gene TRBJ1-4; 7 bases match TRBD1. The CDR3 is 15 residues long. Germline V lookup: CDR1 MNHEY, CDR2 SMNVEV (reference sequence). The V and J ends lost 5 bases and 8 bases, in that order; junction bases with no gene match: 11. The CDR3 DNA sequence: TGTGCCAGCAGTCTTGGGGTAACAGGGGTGGAAAAACTGTTTTTT. This codes for CASSLGVTGVEKLFF. The whole variable domain, remainder taken from reference TRBV27 and TRBJ1-4, is EAQVTQNPRYLITVTGKKLTVTCSQNMNHEYMSWYRQDPGLGLRQIYYSMNVEVTDKGDVPEGYKVSRKEKRNFPLILESPSPNQTSLYFCASSLGVTGVEKLFFGSGTQLSVL.

V is TRBV18 and J is TRBJ1-1; 11 bases fit TRBD1. Per germline, CDR1 KGHSH and CDR2 LQKENI. The CDR3 has 14 amino acids. V gave up 2 bases and J gave up 8 bases; unmatched junction bases: 4. CDR3 DNA: TGTGCCAGCTCACCAGGGACAGGGGGGTTGGAAGCTTTCTTT. Translation: CASSPGTGGLEAFF.

The chain employs TRBV7-8 and TRBJ2-7; the D gene is possibly TRBD2 (6 bases). Germline V CDR1 and CDR2: SGHVS, FQNEAQ. This CDR3 comprises 14 residues. Trimming cost V 3 bases and J 0 bases, with 9 bases left between them. The CDR3 protein is CASSLGLNSYEQYF. CDR3 DNA: TGTGCCAGCAGCTTGGGACTGAACTCCTACGAGCAGTACTTC.